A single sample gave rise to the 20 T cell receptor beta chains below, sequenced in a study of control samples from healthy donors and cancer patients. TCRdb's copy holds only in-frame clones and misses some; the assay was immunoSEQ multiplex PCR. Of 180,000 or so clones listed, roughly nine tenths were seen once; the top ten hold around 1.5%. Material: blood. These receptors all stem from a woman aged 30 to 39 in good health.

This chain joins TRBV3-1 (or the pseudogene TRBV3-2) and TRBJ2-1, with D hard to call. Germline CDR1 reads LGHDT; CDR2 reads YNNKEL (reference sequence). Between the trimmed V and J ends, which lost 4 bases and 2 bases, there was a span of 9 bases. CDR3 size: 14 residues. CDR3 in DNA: TGTGCCAGCAGCCTTCCATACCCCTACAATGAGCAGTTCTTC. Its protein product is CASSLPYPYNEQFF.

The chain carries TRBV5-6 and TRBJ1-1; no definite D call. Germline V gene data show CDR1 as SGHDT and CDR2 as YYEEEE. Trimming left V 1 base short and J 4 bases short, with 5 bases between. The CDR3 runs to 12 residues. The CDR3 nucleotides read TGTGCCAGCAGCTTGCTGGGCACTGAAGCTTTCTTT. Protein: CASSLLGTEAFF.

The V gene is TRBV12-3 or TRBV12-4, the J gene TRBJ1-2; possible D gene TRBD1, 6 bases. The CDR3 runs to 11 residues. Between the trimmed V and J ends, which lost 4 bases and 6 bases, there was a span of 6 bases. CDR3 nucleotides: TGTGCCAGCAGTTACAGGGATGGCTACACCTTC. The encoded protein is CASSYRDGYTF.

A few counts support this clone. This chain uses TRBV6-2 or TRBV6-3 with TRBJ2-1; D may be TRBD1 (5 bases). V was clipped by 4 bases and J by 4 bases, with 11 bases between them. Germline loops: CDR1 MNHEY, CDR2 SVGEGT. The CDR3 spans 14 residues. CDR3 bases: TGTGCCAGCAGTTTCGCCCAGGGTTACAATGAGCAGTTCTTC. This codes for CASSFAQGYNEQFF.

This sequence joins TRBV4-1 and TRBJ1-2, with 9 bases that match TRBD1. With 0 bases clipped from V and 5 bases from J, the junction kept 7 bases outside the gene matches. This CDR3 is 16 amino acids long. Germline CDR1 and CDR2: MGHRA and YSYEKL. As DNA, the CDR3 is TGCGCCAGCAGCCAAGATCCCTGGACAGGGGTTTATGGCTACACCTTC. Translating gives CASSQDPWTGVYGYTF.

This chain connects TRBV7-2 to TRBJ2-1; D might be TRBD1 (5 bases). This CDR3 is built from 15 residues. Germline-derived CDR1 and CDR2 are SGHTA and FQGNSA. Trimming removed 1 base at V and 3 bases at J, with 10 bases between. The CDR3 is CASSLGGANYNEQFF. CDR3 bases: TGTGCCAGCAGCTTAGGTGGGGCAAACTACAATGAGCAGTTCTTC.

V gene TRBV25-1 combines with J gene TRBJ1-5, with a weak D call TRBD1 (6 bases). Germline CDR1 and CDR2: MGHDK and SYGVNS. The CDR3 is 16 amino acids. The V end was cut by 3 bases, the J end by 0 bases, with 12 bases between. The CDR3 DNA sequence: TGTGCCAGCAGTGAGGGGGGGGCGGATAGCAATCAGCCCCAGCATTTT. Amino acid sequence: CASSEGGADSNQPQHF.

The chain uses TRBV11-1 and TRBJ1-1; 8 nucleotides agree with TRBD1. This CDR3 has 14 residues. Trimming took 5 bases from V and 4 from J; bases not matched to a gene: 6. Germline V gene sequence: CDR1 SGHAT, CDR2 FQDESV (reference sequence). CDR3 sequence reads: CASSTDRVGTEAFF. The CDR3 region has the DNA TGTGCCAGCAGCACGGACAGGGTGGGCACTGAAGCTTTCTTT.

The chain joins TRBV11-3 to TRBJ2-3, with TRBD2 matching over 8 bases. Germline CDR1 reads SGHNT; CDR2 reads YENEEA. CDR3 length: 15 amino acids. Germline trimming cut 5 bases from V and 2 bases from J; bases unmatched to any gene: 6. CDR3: CASSQLAVTTDTQYF. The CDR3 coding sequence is TGTGCCAGCAGCCAACTAGCGGTGACCACAGATACGCAGTATTTT.

CDR3 nucleotides: TGCGCCAGCAGCCAAGAAAGGACGCGATATAGCAATCAGCCCCAGCATTTT. Its translation is CASSQERTRYSNQPQHF. This chain uses TRBV4-3 with TRBJ1-5; no definite D call. CDR3 length: 17 amino acids. V was cut by 0 bases and J by 0 bases, with 12 bases left in between. Germline V lookup: CDR1 LGHNA, CDR2 YSLEER.

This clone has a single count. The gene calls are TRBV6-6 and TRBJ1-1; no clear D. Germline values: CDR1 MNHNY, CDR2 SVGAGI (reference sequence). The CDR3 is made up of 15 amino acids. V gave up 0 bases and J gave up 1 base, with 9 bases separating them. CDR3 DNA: TGTGCCAGCAGTTACTCGACAACGGAGAACACTGAAGCTTTCTTT. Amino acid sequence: CASSYSTTENTEAFF.

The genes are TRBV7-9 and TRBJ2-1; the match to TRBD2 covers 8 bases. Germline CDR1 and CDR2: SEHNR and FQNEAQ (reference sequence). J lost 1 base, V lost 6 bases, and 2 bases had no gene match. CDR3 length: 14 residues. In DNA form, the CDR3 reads TGTGCCAGCAGTAGCGGGGAGTCCTACAATGAGCAGTTCTTC. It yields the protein CASSSGESYNEQFF.

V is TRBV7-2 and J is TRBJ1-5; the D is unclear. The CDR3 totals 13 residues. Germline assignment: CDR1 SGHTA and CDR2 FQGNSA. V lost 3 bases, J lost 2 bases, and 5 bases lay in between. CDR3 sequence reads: CASSFQGNQPQHF. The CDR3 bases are TGTGCCAGCAGCTTTCAGGGCAATCAGCCCCAGCATTTT.

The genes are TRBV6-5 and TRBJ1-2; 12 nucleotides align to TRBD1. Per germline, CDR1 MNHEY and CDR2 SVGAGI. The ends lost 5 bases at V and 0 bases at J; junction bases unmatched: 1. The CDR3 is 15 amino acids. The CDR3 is CASSRDRGPNYGYTF. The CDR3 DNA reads TGTGCCAGCAGTCGGGACAGGGGGCCTAACTATGGCTACACCTTC.

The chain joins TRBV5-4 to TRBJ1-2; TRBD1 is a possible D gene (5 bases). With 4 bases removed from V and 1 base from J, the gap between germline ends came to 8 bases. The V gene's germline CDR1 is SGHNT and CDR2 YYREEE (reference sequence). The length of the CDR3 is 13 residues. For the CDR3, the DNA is TGTGCCAGCAGCATCCAGGGTAACTATGGCTACACCTTC. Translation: CASSIQGNYGYTF.

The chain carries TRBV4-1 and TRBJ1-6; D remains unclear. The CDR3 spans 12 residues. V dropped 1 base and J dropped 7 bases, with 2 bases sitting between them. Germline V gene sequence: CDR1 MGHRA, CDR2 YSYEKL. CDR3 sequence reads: CASSQGNSPLHF. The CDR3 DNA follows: TGCGCCAGCAGCCAAGGGAATTCACCCCTCCACTTT.

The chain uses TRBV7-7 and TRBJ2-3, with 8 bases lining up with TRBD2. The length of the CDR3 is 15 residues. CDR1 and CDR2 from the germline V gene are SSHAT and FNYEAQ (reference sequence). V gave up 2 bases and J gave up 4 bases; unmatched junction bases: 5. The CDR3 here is CASSLSGGQADTQYF. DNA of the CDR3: TGTGCCAGCAGCTTATCGGGGGGGCAAGCAGATACGCAGTATTTT.

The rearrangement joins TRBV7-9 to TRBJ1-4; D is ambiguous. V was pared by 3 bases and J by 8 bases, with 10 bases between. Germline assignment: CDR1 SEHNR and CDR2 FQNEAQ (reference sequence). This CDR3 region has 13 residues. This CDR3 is CASSFGGWEKLFF. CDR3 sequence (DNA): TGTGCCAGCAGCTTCGGAGGTTGGGAAAAACTGTTTTTT.

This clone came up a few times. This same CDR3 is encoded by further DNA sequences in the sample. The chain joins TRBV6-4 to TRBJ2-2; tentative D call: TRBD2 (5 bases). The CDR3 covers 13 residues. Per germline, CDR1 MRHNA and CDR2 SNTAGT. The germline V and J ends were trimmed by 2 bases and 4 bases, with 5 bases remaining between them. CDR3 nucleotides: TGTGCCAGCAGTGACACTAGCACCGGGGAGCTGTTTTTT. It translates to CASSDTSTGELFF.

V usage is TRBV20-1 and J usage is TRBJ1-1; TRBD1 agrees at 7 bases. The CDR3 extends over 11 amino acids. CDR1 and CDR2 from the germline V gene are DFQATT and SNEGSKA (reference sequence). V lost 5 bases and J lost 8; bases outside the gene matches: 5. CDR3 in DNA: TGCAGTGCTGCCCTGGACAGGGAAGCTTTCTTT. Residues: CSAALDREAFF.